Listed below are T cell receptor beta chains from one sample, sequenced in a study of PD-1 blockade in mismatch repair-deficient tumors. Profiled with immunoSEQ multiplex PCR; TCRdb holds only in-frame clones, not every one. The data show 100,000 to 150,000 clones, approximately 90% seen once. The sequencing used peripheral blood, collected 44 weeks after starting pembrolizumab. The receptors were gathered from an adult with mismatch repair-deficient cancer. Both conserved end residues are part of each CDR3. The D gene is left open where the match is weak. Some rows mark clone size as missing; the rest say once, few, many or name a class of expanded clone.

J	D	V	size	CDR3	DNA
TRBJ2-7	.	TRBV7-9	.	CASSPGFYEQYF	TGTGCCAGCAGCCCCGGGTTCTACGAGCAGTACTTC
TRBJ2-7	TRBD1	TRBV14	.	CASRETGATYEQYF	TGTGCCAGCAGAGAGACAGGGGCAACCTACGAGCAGTACTTC
TRBJ2-3	.	TRBV5-1	once	CASSLVENSRLTDTQYF	TGCGCCAGCAGCTTGGTAGAGAACTCCCGATTGACAGATACGCAGTATTTT
TRBJ2-1	.	TRBV28	.	CASSLTGDNEQFF	TGTGCCAGCAGTTTAACGGGGGACAATGAGCAGTTCTTC
TRBJ1-2	TRBD1	TRBV13	.	CASSSRDRGRGGYGYTF	TGTGCCAGCAGCTCCCGGGACAGGGGACGCGGTGGCTATGGCTACACCTTC
TRBJ2-5	.	TRBV7-7	few	CASSRERQETQYF	TGTGCTAGCAGCCGGGAGAGGCAAGAGACCCAGTACTTC
TRBJ1-2	.	TRBV28	few	CASVTENYGYTF	TGTGCCAGCGTGACCGAGAACTATGGCTACACCTTC
TRBJ1-2	.	TRBV7-9	.	CASSPTWADLYGYTF	TGTGCCAGCAGCCCGACGTGGGCAGACCTTTATGGCTACACCTTC
TRBJ1-2	.	TRBV28	.	CASTRANSNYGYTF	TGTGCCAGCACTAGGGCCAATTCTAACTATGGCTACACCTTC
TRBJ2-7	.	TRBV9	few	CASSVGGFSYEQYF	TGTGCCAGCAGCGTCGGCGGGTTCTCCTACGAGCAGTACTTC
TRBJ2-1	TRBD2	TRBV6-1	.	CASSGTSASYNEQFF	TGTGCCAGCAGTGGGACTAGCGCCTCCTACAATGAGCAGTTCTTC
TRBJ2-2	.	TRBV19	.	CASSIPQPGELFF	TGTGCCAGTAGTATCCCTCAGCCCGGGGAGCTGTTTTTT
TRBJ2-1	.	TRBV7-2	.	CASSLDLSSYNEQFF	TGTGCCAGCAGCTTAGATCTTAGTTCCTACAATGAGCAGTTCTTC
TRBJ2-1	TRBD2	TRBV7-9	.	CASSSPGGRIYNEQFF	TGTGCCAGCAGCTCGCCGGGAGGACGAATCTACAATGAGCAGTTCTTC
TRBJ1-5	.	TRBV5-1	.	CASSLQRPNQPQHF	TGCGCCAGCAGCTTGCAGAGGCCAAATCAGCCCCAGCATTTT
TRBJ1-2	TRBD1	TRBV19	.	CASSPRTGGNYGYTF	TGTGCCAGTAGTCCACGGACAGGGGGAAACTATGGCTACACCTTC
TRBJ2-4	.	TRBV27	.	CASSLNPVAKNIQYF	TGTGCCAGCAGTTTAAACCCCGTAGCCAAAAACATTCAGTACTTC
TRBJ2-7	.	TRBV27	.	CASSFSFGASSYEQYF	TGTGCCAGCAGTTTCTCGTTCGGGGCAAGCTCCTACGAGCAGTACTTC
TRBJ2-7	TRBD2	TRBV25-1	.	CASSERGVYEQYF	TGTGCCAGCAGTGAACGGGGGGTGTACGAGCAGTACTTC
TRBJ2-2	TRBD2	TRBV4-2	.	CASSQGPGSGKNTGELFF	TGTGCCAGCAGCCAGGGGCCCGGCAGCGGGAAAAACACCGGGGAGCTGTTTTTT
TRBJ1-3	.	TRBV9	.	CASSVSGVYGNTIYF	TGTGCCAGCAGCGTCTCCGGGGTTTATGGAAACACCATATATTTT
TRBJ2-5	TRBD2	TRBV6-6	.	CASRASGQETQYF	TGTGCCAGCAGGGCTAGCGGCCAAGAGACCCAGTACTTC
TRBJ1-1	.	TRBV27	.	CASSLGGVWTEAFF	TGTGCCAGCAGTTTAGGAGGGGTATGGACTGAAGCTTTCTTT
TRBJ2-7	TRBD1	TRBV2	.	CASRPSGGQGVSYEQYF	TGTGCCAGCAGACCCAGCGGGGGACAGGGGGTGTCCTACGAGCAGTACTTC
TRBJ1-1	.	TRBV5-6	.	CASSFPGGDTEAFF	TGTGCCAGCAGCTTTCCTGGGGGGGACACTGAAGCTTTCTTT
TRBJ2-2	TRBD2	TRBV12-5	.	CASGFLLRASGTNTGELFF	TGTGCTAGTGGTTTTCTTCTCAGGGCTAGCGGGACCAACACCGGGGAGCTGTTTTTT
TRBJ2-7	.	TRBV6-5	.	CASSYSGPRGQYF	TGTGCCAGCAGTTACTCTGGACCTCGGGGGCAGTACTTC
TRBJ1-5	TRBD1	TRBV30	.	CAWSAQGGDQPQHF	TGTGCCTGGAGTGCACAGGGGGGAGATCAGCCCCAGCATTTT
TRBJ2-7	.	TRBV30	.	CAWSFGLVSYEQYF	TGTGCCTGGAGTTTTGGGTTGGTCAGCTACGAGCAGTACTTC
TRBJ1-2	.	TRBV11-2	.	CASSLEQYYGYTF	TGTGCCAGCAGCTTAGAGCAGTACTATGGCTACACCTTC
TRBJ2-5	.	TRBV7-2	.	CASSLAASRGAQYF	TGTGCCAGCAGCTTAGCGGCTAGTAGAGGGGCCCAGTACTTC
TRBJ2-7	.	TRBV11-3	.	CASSFVGSSYEQYF	TGTGCCAGCAGCTTCGTCGGGAGCTCCTACGAGCAGTACTTC
TRBJ1-2	.	TRBV10-3	.	CAITSLANYGYTF	TGTGCCATCACATCCCTGGCTAACTATGGCTACACCTTC
TRBJ2-3	TRBD1	TRBV6-4	many	CASSDGQGADTQYF	TGTGCCAGCAGTGACGGACAGGGGGCAGATACGCAGTATTTT
TRBJ2-1	TRBD2	TRBV27	.	CASSSPGTSGRGLEQFF	TGTGCCAGCAGTTCCCCGGGGACTAGCGGGAGGGGGCTTGAGCAGTTCTTC
TRBJ2-4	TRBD2	TRBV5-1	.	CASSSGTSVKNIQYF	TGCGCCAGCAGCTCCGGGACTAGTGTCAAAAACATTCAGTACTTC
TRBJ2-1	.	TRBV4-2	.	CASSLYNEQFF	TGTGCCAGCAGCCTCTACAATGAGCAGTTCTTC
TRBJ2-1	TRBD2	TRBV4-1	.	CASSQGREGDEQFF	TGCGCCAGCAGCCAAGGGCGGGAGGGGGATGAGCAGTTCTTC
TRBJ2-2	TRBD1	TRBV6-5	.	CASSSDRDGGELFF	TGTGCCAGCAGCTCCGACAGGGATGGCGGGGAGCTGTTTTTT
TRBJ2-5	.	TRBV19	.	CASSILGDRGRETQYF	TGTGCCAGTAGTATTTTGGGGGACCGAGGGCGCGAGACCCAGTACTTC
TRBJ2-7	.	TRBV2	.	CASNPRDRYPEEQYF	TGTGCCAGCAATCCGCGGGACAGATACCCGGAGGAGCAGTACTTC
TRBJ1-1	TRBD1	TRBV4-1	.	CASSRGQGVNTEAFF	TGCGCCAGCAGCCGGGGACAGGGCGTGAACACTGAAGCTTTCTTT